These 14 T cell receptor beta chains were sequenced from one sample in a study of blood T cell repertoires in COVID-19. Some clones are missing from TCRdb's copy, which holds only in-frame ones; the method was immunoSEQ multiplex PCR. This table holds 150,000 to 200,000 clones, about 87% found once. Sequences were obtained from peripheral blood. The receptors shown here come from a man younger than 35 with active or convalescent COVID-19.

The rearrangement uses TRBV6-5 and TRBJ2-7; TRBD1 agrees at 7 bases. V gave up 4 bases and J gave up 3 bases; unmatched junction bases: 3. Germline assignment: CDR1 MNHEY and CDR2 SVGAGI. The CDR3 extends over 13 amino acids. The CDR3 is CASSWDSRYEQYV. CDR3 DNA: TGTGCCAGCAGTTGGGACAGCCGCTACGAGCAGTACGTC.

The V gene is TRBV28, the J gene TRBJ2-5; the match to TRBD2 covers 10 bases. V shed 4 bases and J 2 bases; nucleotides not matched to a gene: 19. In germline, CDR1 is MDHEN, CDR2 SYDVKM. There are 20 residues in the CDR3. CDR3 protein: CASSYRVGTWLAGEQETQYF. The CDR3 bases are TGTGCCAGCAGTTATCGGGTGGGTACGTGGCTAGCGGGGGAGCAAGAGACCCAGTACTTC.

The genes are TRBV5-1 and TRBJ1-1; tentative D call: TRBD1 (6 bases). V was pared by 3 bases and J by 3 bases, with 21 bases between. Germline CDR1 SGHRS, CDR2 YFSETQ. The CDR3 is 17 amino acids. CDR3: CASSWETPGVGDTEAFF. The CDR3 coding sequence is TGCGCCAGCAGCTGGGAAACGCCAGGGGTCGGGGACACTGAAGCTTTCTTT.

The chain carries TRBV7-9 and TRBJ2-7; the D gene is possibly TRBD2 (5 bases). V was pared by 4 bases and J by 6 bases, with 10 bases between. CDR3 length: 12 residues. Germline V gene data show CDR1 as SEHNR and CDR2 as FQNEAQ (reference sequence). The CDR3 sequence is CASSSGLTEQYV. The DNA for the CDR3 is TGTGCCAGCAGCTCCGGACTTACCGAGCAGTACGTC.

The CDR3 sequence is CASSFSFGAGPTANYGYTF. In DNA, the CDR3 is TGTGCCAGCAGCTTCAGTTTCGGGGCGGGGCCTACAGCTAACTATGGCTACACCTTC. This sequence joins TRBV7-9 and TRBJ1-2, with D maybe TRBD1 (5 bases). The CDR3 consists of 19 residues. V shed 3 bases and J shed 0 bases, with 23 bases lying between them. CDR1 and CDR2 (germline): SEHNR, FQNEAQ (reference sequence).

The gene calls are TRBV4-1 and TRBJ2-7; D is unclear. The ends were cut back, 0 bases at V and 0 bases at J, with 9 bases in the middle. Per germline, CDR1 MGHRA and CDR2 YSYEKL. The CDR3 is made up of 15 amino acids. CDR3 residues: CASSQELPTSYEQYF. The CDR3 region has the DNA TGCGCCAGCAGCCAAGAACTACCTACCTCCTACGAGCAGTACTTC.

The chain links TRBV15 to TRBJ1-2, with 11 bases aligning to TRBD1. The CDR3 covers 17 residues. CDR1 LNHNV and CDR2 YYDKDF come from the germline V gene (reference sequence). Trimming took 0 bases from V and 6 from J; bases not matched to a gene: 9. The CDR3 sequence is CATSRDRAEGQGDGYTF. The CDR3 DNA is TGTGCCACCAGCAGAGATAGAGCCGAGGGACAGGGGGATGGCTACACCTTC.

This chain connects TRBV5-1 to TRBJ2-7; 11 bases are a match to TRBD2. Looked up from germline, CDR1 is SGHRS and CDR2 is YFSETQ. The CDR3 consists of 15 residues. The J segment lost 3 bases and the V segment lost 1 base, leaving 3 bases of the junction unmatched. The CDR3 spells CASSLTSGSYYEQYF. CDR3 coding DNA: TGCGCCAGCAGCTTGACTAGCGGGAGTTACTACGAGCAGTACTTC.

This sequence joins TRBV21-1 and TRBJ1-2; the tabulated D call, TRBD1, remains unverified against the DNA. TRBV21-1 is described as a pseudogene. The CDR3 covers 15 residues. The CDR3 spells CASSPLDRPERGYTF. CDR3 coding DNA: TGTGCCAGCAGCCCACTCGACAGGCCGGAGAGGGGCTACACCTTC.

The chain couples TRBV4-1 to TRBJ1-1; D might be TRBD1 (5 bases). This CDR3 comprises 17 residues. CDR1 is MGHRA and CDR2 is YSYEKL in the germline V gene. V shed 3 bases and J shed 1 base, with 18 bases lying between them. CDR3: CASSHANLGLSNTEAFF. CDR3 bases: TGCGCCAGCAGCCACGCAAACTTGGGACTGTCGAACACTGAAGCTTTCTTT.

The genes are TRBV3-1 (or the pseudogene TRBV3-2) and TRBJ1-2; 7 bases fit TRBD1. CDR1 is LGHDT and CDR2 is YNNKEL in the germline V gene (reference sequence). This CDR3 has 19 amino acids. The V segment lost 0 bases and the J segment 2 bases; nucleotides outside the gene matches: 15. The CDR3 region is CASSQDHGAGGVWNYGYTF. The DNA of the CDR3 is TGTGCCAGCAGCCAAGATCACGGGGCAGGGGGTGTATGGAACTATGGCTACACCTTC.

This chain links TRBV11-3 with TRBJ2-5, with 11 bases matching TRBD2. With 1 base clipped from V and 4 bases from J, the junction kept 2 bases outside the gene matches. Germline CDR1 and CDR2: SGHNT and YENEEA. The CDR3 has 15 amino acids. The CDR3 DNA reads TGTGCCAGCAGCTTAGGACTAGCGGGACCAGAGACCCAGTACTTC. Translated: CASSLGLAGPETQYF.

V is TRBV6-1 and J is TRBJ1-2; D gene ambiguous. Deletions cut 2 bases from V and 4 bases from J, with 11 bases between. CDR3 length equals 14 residues. Germline CDR1 and CDR2: MNHNS and SASEGT. CDR3 bases: TGTGCCAGCAGTGAACGGGAGACCGTCTATGGCTACACCTTC. It codes for CASSERETVYGYTF.

The chain combines TRBV5-1 with TRBJ1-4; no definite D call. This CDR3 is built from 16 residues. Per germline, CDR1 SGHRS and CDR2 YFSETQ. Trimming took off 0 bases at V and 8 bases at J, with 17 bases between the two ends. CDR3 loop: CASSLAKQRDGEKLFF. Written as DNA, the CDR3 is TGCGCCAGCAGCTTGGCCAAACAGAGGGATGGGGAAAAACTGTTTTTT.